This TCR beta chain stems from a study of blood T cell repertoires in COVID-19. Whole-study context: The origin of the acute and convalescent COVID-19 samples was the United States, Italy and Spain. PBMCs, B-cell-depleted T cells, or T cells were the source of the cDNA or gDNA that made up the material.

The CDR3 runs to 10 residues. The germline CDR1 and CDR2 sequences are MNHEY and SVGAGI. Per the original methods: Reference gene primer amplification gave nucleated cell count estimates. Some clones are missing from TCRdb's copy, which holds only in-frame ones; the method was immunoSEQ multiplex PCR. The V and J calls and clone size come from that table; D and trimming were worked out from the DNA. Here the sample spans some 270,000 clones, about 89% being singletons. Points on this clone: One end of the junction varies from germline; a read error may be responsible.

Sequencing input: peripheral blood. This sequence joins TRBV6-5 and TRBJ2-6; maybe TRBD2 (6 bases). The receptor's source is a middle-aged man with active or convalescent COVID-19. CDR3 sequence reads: CAVGGNVLTF. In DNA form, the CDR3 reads TGTGCGGTCGGGGGCAACGTCCTGACTTTC.